The sequence of this T cell receptor (beta chain) was determined in a study of blood T cell repertoires in COVID-19. This CDR3 spans 13 amino acids. The ends lost 4 bases at V and 4 bases at J; junction bases unmatched: 2. This clone was seen once. Assay: immunoSEQ multiplex PCR; the TCRdb copy retains only in-frame clones and omits some. The table records about 94,000 clones, 75% to 90% of them present only once. This TCR came from a human donor in a cohort sampled during active COVID-19. The sample was peripheral blood. The rearrangement joins TRBV12-3 or TRBV12-4 to TRBJ1-2; 8 nucleotides match TRBD1. The CDR3 bases are TGTGCCAGCAGTTCGACAGGGGTCTATGGCTACACCTTC. Its protein product is CASSSTGVYGYTF.